A selection of T cell receptor beta chains follows, all from one sample in a study of T cell responses to AZD1222 COVID-19 vaccine. Assay used: immunoSEQ multiplex PCR; TCRdb lists only in-frame clones, some missing. Of 160,000 or so clones in the sample, 90% to 95% were seen once. This specimen was peripheral blood, taken on day 0 of AZD1222 vaccination. The receptor source for this set is an adult in good health. The CDR3 runs from the conserved cysteine through the conserved F or W. D genes are given only for firm matches. Expanded clones are given a class, and other clones once, few, many or no size at all.

TRBD1,few,TRBV5-4,TRBJ1-2,CASSPDRANYGYTF,TGTGCCAGCAGCCCGGACAGGGCTAACTATGGCTACACCTTC
.,once,TRBV27,TRBJ1-5,CASSFLPGPQHF,TGTGCCAGCAGTTTCCTTCCGGGGCCCCAGCATTTT
TRBD1,.,TRBV3-1/TRBV3-2,TRBJ1-1,CATSPRDRGTNTEAFF,TGTGCCACTAGTCCCCGGGACAGGGGCACGAACACTGAAGCTTTCTTT
.,.,TRBV5-1,TRBJ1-6,CASSLLSPGDDSPLHF,TGCGCCAGCAGCTTGTTGTCCCCAGGGGACGATTCACCCCTCCACTTT
.,.,TRBV15,TRBJ2-1,CATSPPEGHRSYNEQFF,TGTGCCACCAGCCCCCCGGAAGGGCACCGCTCCTACAATGAGCAGTTCTTC
.,.,TRBV19,TRBJ2-1,CASSNGFQFF,TGTGCCAGTAGTAATGGCTTCCAGTTCTTC
TRBD1,.,TRBV7-9,TRBJ1-2,CASSPHLPWDRVNGYTF,TGTGCCAGCAGCCCTCACTTACCCTGGGACAGGGTAAACGGCTACACCTTC
.,.,TRBV14,TRBJ1-1,CASSRANTEAFF,TGTGCCAGCAGCCGGGCGAACACTGAAGCTTTCTTT
.,.,TRBV2,TRBJ1-1,CASSETGEAFF,TGTGCCAGCAGTGAAACGGGGGAAGCTTTCTTT
TRBD1,once,TRBV19,TRBJ2-7,CASSVADRGGDEQYF,TGTGCCAGTAGTGTTGCCGACAGGGGCGGTGACGAGCAGTACTTC
TRBD1,.,TRBV11-1,TRBJ1-1,CASSQRDRGQTEAFF,TGTGCCAGCAGCCAAAGGGACAGGGGGCAAACTGAAGCTTTCTTT
.,.,TRBV7-9,TRBJ1-6,CASSPHSGRGNSPLHF,TGTGCCAGCAGCCCCCACTCCGGGAGGGGAAATTCACCCCTCCACTTT
.,.,TRBV24-1,TRBJ1-4,CATSDFGGTNEKLFF,TGTGCCACCAGTGATTTCGGGGGAACTAATGAAAAACTGTTTTTT
.,.,TRBV6-2/TRBV6-3,TRBJ2-1,CASSYLASEQFF,TGTGCCAGCAGTTACCTAGCGTCAGAGCAGTTCTTC
TRBD1,.,TRBV2,TRBJ1-6,CASSESRGGNSPLHF,TGTGCCAGCAGTGAATCACGAGGGGGCAATTCACCCCTCCACTTT
.,.,TRBV29-1,TRBJ1-1,CSVGRENTEAFF,TGCAGCGTAGGCCGCGAGAACACTGAAGCTTTCTTT
.,.,TRBV4-2,TRBJ1-2,CASSPRTFYGYTF,TGTGCCAGCAGCCCCCGGACGTTCTATGGCTACACCTTC
.,.,TRBV5-1,TRBJ1-1,CASSLGGPNTEAFF,TGCGCCAGCAGCTTGGGGGGGCCGAACACTGAAGCTTTCTTT
TRBD2,.,TRBV2,TRBJ2-7,CASSRSGAYEQYF,TGTGCCAGCTCGAGGAGCGGGGCCTACGAGCAGTACTTC
.,.,TRBV6-5,TRBJ1-2,CAGGGVLYGYTF,TGTGCCGGAGGGGGGGTGTTGTATGGCTACACCTTC
TRBD2,.,TRBV7-6,TRBJ2-5,CASSPVAGLAKETQYF,TGTGCCAGCAGCCCTGTTGCAGGACTAGCGAAAGAGACCCAGTACTTC
TRBD1,once,TRBV15,TRBJ1-2,CATSSSATDRGFSGYTF,TGTGCCACCAGCAGCTCGGCCACTGACAGGGGGTTTTCTGGCTACACCTTC
.,.,TRBV19,TRBJ2-7,CASSIGVPNEQYF,TGTGCCAGTAGTATTGGGGTGCCGAACGAGCAGTACTTC
.,.,TRBV30,TRBJ2-7,CAWSGGSSYEQYF,TGTGCCTGGTCCGGTGGCAGTTCTTACGAGCAGTACTTC
.,.,TRBV6-1,TRBJ2-1,CASSDRWNEQFF,TGTGCCAGCAGTGACAGGTGGAATGAGCAGTTCTTC
TRBD1,.,TRBV3-1/TRBV3-2,TRBJ1-2,CASSPGGTNYGYTF,TGTGCCAGCAGCCCAGGGGGAACTAACTATGGCTACACCTTC
.,.,TRBV7-2,TRBJ1-5,CASSLEGSNQPQHF,TGTGCCAGCAGCTTAGAGGGGAGCAATCAGCCCCAGCATTTT
TRBD1,.,TRBV14,TRBJ1-5,CASSQGTGINQPQHF,TGTGCCAGCAGCCAAGGGACAGGGATCAATCAGCCCCAGCATTTT
.,.,TRBV19,TRBJ1-2,CASSPVSDNYGYTF,TGTGCCAGTAGCCCCGTCTCGGATAACTATGGCTACACCTTC
TRBD1,.,TRBV6-5,TRBJ2-7,CASSYGGQPTYEQYF,TGTGCCAGCAGTTACGGGGGACAGCCTACCTACGAGCAGTACTTC
TRBD1,.,TRBV19,TRBJ2-2,CASSLTRGKGELFF,TGTGCCAGTAGCCTAACCAGGGGGAAAGGGGAGCTGTTTTTT
.,.,TRBV5-8,TRBJ1-1,CASSPREGSRNTEAFF,TGTGCCAGCAGCCCCCGGGAGGGAAGTAGGAACACTGAAGCTTTCTTT
.,.,TRBV6-5,TRBJ2-3,CASSYERTASTDTQYF,TGTGCCAGCAGTTACGAGCGGACCGCTAGCACAGATACGCAGTATTTT
TRBD1,once,TRBV3-1/TRBV3-2,TRBJ1-1,CASSQAGGNTEAFF,TGTGCCAGCAGCCAAGCAGGGGGGAACACTGAAGCTTTCTTT
.,.,TRBV11-2,TRBJ2-7,CASSLRLPYEQYF,TGTGCCAGCAGCTTACGGCTTCCCTACGAGCAGTACTTC
TRBD1,.,TRBV14,TRBJ2-3,CASSPQGEGTQYF,TGTGCCAGCAGCCCACAGGGGGAAGGTACGCAGTATTTT
.,.,TRBV13,TRBJ2-1,CASRKTGIYNEQFF,TGTGCCAGCAGAAAAACGGGGATATACAATGAGCAGTTCTTC
.,.,TRBV2,TRBJ2-2,CASSARETSTGELFF,TGTGCCAGCAGTGCTCGGGAAACCTCAACCGGGGAGCTGTTTTTT
.,once,TRBV7-2,TRBJ1-2,CASSPGSGWANYGYTF,TGTGCCAGCAGCCCAGGGAGTGGGTGGGCTAACTATGGCTACACCTTC